These T cell receptor beta chains were read from a single sample in a study of T-cell reconstitution after alpha-beta-depleted transplantation in children. TCRdb re-analysed the PCR reads in MiXCR, keeping a single row per CDR3 protein. The repertoire holds 550,000 to 800,000 distinct CDR3 sequences, with around 13% as singletons. The input for sequencing was PBMCs, taken before TCRalphabeta/CD19-depleted stem cell transplant. Receptor source: a girl aged 2 to 9 with congenital amegakaryocytic thrombocytopenia, due to receive a stem cell transplant. The CDR3 runs from the conserved cysteine through the conserved F or W. The order of the fields is V gene, J gene, D gene, clone size, CDR3 protein, CDR3 DNA. A D gene is named only where the DNA matches it firmly. Expanded clones get a size class; other rows say once, few or many, or leave the size out.

>TRBV5-1|TRBJ2-2|TRBD1|many
CASRRDRVQSGELFF
TGCGCCAGCAGACGGGACAGGGTTCAGTCCGGGGAGCTGTTTTTT
>TRBV28|TRBJ1-5|-|many
CASSAVGDSNQPQHF
TGTGCCAGCAGTGCGGTGGGGGATAGCAATCAGCCCCAGCATTTT
>TRBV7-9|TRBJ2-5|-|few
CASSFLGANQETQYF
TGTGCCAGCAGCTTCCTCGGAGCAAATCAAGAGACCCAGTACTTC
>TRBV11-1|TRBJ2-2|TRBD2|few
CASSSAYSTSGLTGELFF
TGTGCCAGCAGCTCAGCTTATTCGACTAGCGGGCTCACCGGGGAGCTGTTTTTT
>TRBV7-3|TRBJ2-3|TRBD1|many
CASSLTGTGTDTQYF
TGTGCCAGCAGCTTAACCGGGACAGGCACAGATACGCAGTATTTT
>TRBV20-1|TRBJ2-1|-|many
CSASRGGGSYNEQFF
TGCAGTGCTAGTCGCGGAGGTGGCTCCTACAATGAGCAGTTCTTC
>TRBV4-1|TRBJ2-7|-|few
CASSQVYRSSYEQYF
TGCGCCAGCAGCCAAGTCTACAGGTCCTCGTACGAGCAGTACTTC
>TRBV14|TRBJ1-2|-|-
CASSQEANYGYTF
TGTGCCAGCAGCCAAGAAGCGAACTATGGCTACACCTTC
>TRBV18|TRBJ2-3|-|-
CASSPFGGADTQYF
TGTGCCAGCTCACCATTCGGCGGGGCAGATACGCAGTATTTT
>TRBV7-7|TRBJ2-1|-|many
CASSLAPNNEQFF
TGTGCCAGCAGCTTAGCCCCAAACAATGAGCAGTTCTTC
>TRBV11-2|TRBJ2-7|TRBD2|-
CASRTSGGNSYEQYF
TGTGCCAGCAGGACCAGCGGGGGGAACTCCTACGAGCAGTACTTC
>TRBV5-1|TRBJ1-4|-|many
CASSLAQVGAVTNEKLFF
TGCGCCAGCAGCTTGGCGCAGGTCGGAGCTGTAACTAATGAAAAACTGTTTTTT
>TRBV7-9|TRBJ2-5|TRBD2|-
CASTQSGSWETQYF
TGTGCCAGCACCCAGAGCGGGAGTTGGGAGACCCAGTACTTC
>TRBV7-2|TRBJ2-2|-|-
CASSLAPRGITGELFF
TGTGCCAGCAGCTTAGCTCCCAGGGGAATCACCGGGGAGCTGTTTTTT
>TRBV28|TRBJ2-1|-|many
CASSPRRRGIYNEQFF
TGTGCCAGCAGTCCCCGCCGCAGAGGGATCTACAATGAGCAGTTCTTC
>TRBV6-2/TRBV6-3|TRBJ2-3|TRBD2|-
CASSPLGLAGIRGGFDRQYF
TGTGCCAGCAGCCCCCTAGGACTAGCGGGGATACGGGGTGGTTTTGATAGGCAGTATTTT
>TRBV29-1|TRBJ2-7|-|few
CSVQLVGEQYF
TGCAGCGTCCAATTAGTCGGCGAGCAGTACTTC
>TRBV10-3|TRBJ2-7|TRBD1|many
CAISEDRASYEQYF
TGTGCCATCAGTGAAGACAGGGCCTCCTACGAGCAGTACTTC
>TRBV20-1|TRBJ1-3|-|many
CSAPDSGNTIYF
TGCAGTGCTCCCGACTCTGGAAACACCATATATTTT
>TRBV20-1|TRBJ2-5|-|many
CSAVTSSQMTQYF
TGCAGTGCCGTAACTAGTTCCCAGATGACCCAGTACTTC
>TRBV20-1|TRBJ2-3|-|-
CSAGVRGTSTDTQYF
TGCAGTGCTGGAGTCCGCGGGACTAGCACAGATACGCAGTATTTT
>TRBV28|TRBJ1-4|-|few
CASSRFQPFEKLFF
TGTGCCAGCAGTCGTTTCCAACCTTTTGAAAAACTGTTTTTT
>TRBV12-3/TRBV12-4|TRBJ1-2|-|-
CASFTGAQAVGYTF
TGTGCCAGCTTTACCGGGGCGCAGGCCGTCGGCTACACCTTC
>TRBV6-5|TRBJ1-5|-|few
CASSYSIGGNQPQHF
TGTGCCAGCAGTTACTCGATCGGGGGGAATCAGCCCCAGCATTTT
>TRBV10-3|TRBJ2-1|TRBD2|many
CAIRGRASSAGGSESYNEQFF
TGTGCCATCAGGGGAAGGGCTAGTTCGGCGGGAGGTTCGGAAAGCTACAATGAGCAGTTCTTC
>TRBV5-5|TRBJ1-5|-|-
CASSLEVSPSNQPQHF
TGTGCCAGCAGCTTGGAAGTTTCCCCTAGCAATCAGCCCCAGCATTTT
>TRBV18|TRBJ2-1|-|-
CASSPLGLADHNEQFF
TGTGCCAGCTCACCCCTCGGATTAGCGGACCACAATGAGCAGTTCTTC
>TRBV28|TRBJ2-1|TRBD2|-
CASSLPPLAGSSYNEQFF
TGTGCCAGCAGTTTACCCCCACTAGCGGGGAGCTCCTACAATGAGCAGTTCTTC
>TRBV12-3/TRBV12-4|TRBJ1-2|-|many
CASSWGPAYGYTF
TGTGCCAGCAGCTGGGGCCCAGCCTATGGCTACACCTTC
>TRBV6-1|TRBJ2-3|-|few
CASSERSDTQYF
TGTGCCAGCAGTGAGAGATCAGATACGCAGTATTTT
>TRBV6-1|TRBJ2-1|-|few
CASKWEDVHNEQFF
TGTGCCAGCAAATGGGAGGATGTCCACAATGAGCAGTTCTTC
>TRBV18|TRBJ2-3|-|few
CASSRISGADTQYF
TGTGCCAGCTCAAGGATTTCTGGGGCAGATACGCAGTATTTT
>TRBV4-1|TRBJ2-2|TRBD1|-
CASSPGQGATGELFF
TGCGCCAGCAGCCCGGGACAGGGGGCGACCGGGGAGCTGTTTTTT
>TRBV29-1|TRBJ2-7|-|-
CSVHSPSYEQYF
TGCAGCGTTCACAGCCCTTCCTACGAGCAGTACTTC
>TRBV27|TRBJ2-3|-|-
CASSLLAHTDTQYF
TGTGCCAGCAGTTTACTAGCCCACACAGATACGCAGTATTTT
>TRBV27|TRBJ2-5|TRBD2|few
CASSQYSGNQETQYF
TGTGCCAGCAGTCAATATAGCGGGAACCAAGAGACCCAGTACTTC
>TRBV5-5|TRBJ1-2|-|few
CASSPDGANYGYTF
TGTGCCAGCAGCCCGGACGGAGCTAACTATGGCTACACCTTC
>TRBV20-1|TRBJ1-1|-|many
CSARGKFMNTEAFF
TGCAGTGCAAGGGGAAAGTTCATGAACACTGAAGCTTTCTTT
>TRBV12-3/TRBV12-4|TRBJ2-7|TRBD2|many
CASRRTSGRGPYEQYF
TGTGCCAGCAGAAGGACTAGCGGGAGAGGCCCCTACGAGCAGTACTTC
>TRBV5-1|TRBJ2-1|TRBD2|few
CASSFGTNYNEQFF
TGCGCCAGCAGCTTCGGGACTAATTACAATGAGCAGTTCTTC